The present entry profiles one TCR beta chain with its context. Its antigen is not identified. This CDR3 is 15 amino acids long. The germline CDR1 and CDR2 sequences are MDHEN and SYDVKM. V gave up 3 bases and J gave up 1 base, with 9 bases separating them. The data were obtained in a study of T cell responses to AZD1222 COVID-19 vaccine. Study-level background: Second-dose intervals near 4 or 12 weeks were combined. Notes on the study in general: The peak T cell response came first, and repertoires were sampled only after it. Only a handful of people who got AZD1222 tested seropositive at baseline.

Profiling relied on immunoSEQ multiplex PCR, and the TCRdb table lists in-frame clones only, not all of them. The sample has under 150,000 clones; 80% to 95% are singletons. The gene calls are TRBV28 and TRBJ2-2; maybe TRBD1 (6 bases). Sequenced here: peripheral blood, sampled on day 0 of AZD1222 vaccination. This receptor was identified in an adult in good health. The CDR3 region is CASSFLDRNTGELFF. CDR3 DNA sequence: TGTGCCAGCAGTTTCTTGGACAGGAACACCGGGGAGCTGTTTTTT.